The 2 T cell receptor beta chains presented below share a single source sample, sequenced in a study of cytomegalovirus exposure and HLA in healthy donors. The PCR used 60 Vbeta and 13 Jbeta primers. Only in-frame clones appear in the TCRdb table, and some are missing; sequencing was by immunoSEQ multiplex PCR. The repertoire includes just over 150,000 clones, over 60% of them detected once, and 3.1% sits in the top ten. The sequencing input was PBMCs. These TCRs come from a woman in her thirties or forties in good health and CMV-seronegative.

This clone was seen only a few times. V is TRBV23-1 and J is TRBJ2-7; D is unclear. TRBV23-1 is noted as an ORF with a role that remains uncertain. CDR3 length: 17 amino acids. V was clipped by 2 bases and J by 4 bases, with 21 bases between them. CDR3 in DNA: TGCGCCAGCAGTCAACCGCGACCCCCCAGGAAGGTGTACGAGCAGTACTTC. Protein: CASSQPRPPRKVYEQYF.

The V gene is TRBV7-8, the J gene TRBJ2-5; TRBD1 agrees at 7 bases. The J call is doubtful: the DNA matches TRBJ2-7 better. The CDR3 length is 15 residues. Germline V gene data show CDR1 as SGHVS and CDR2 as FQNEAQ. The DNA for the CDR3 is TGTGCCAGCAGCTTTACCCGGGACAGTTCCTACGAGCAGTACTTC. Translating gives CASSFTRDSSYEQYF.